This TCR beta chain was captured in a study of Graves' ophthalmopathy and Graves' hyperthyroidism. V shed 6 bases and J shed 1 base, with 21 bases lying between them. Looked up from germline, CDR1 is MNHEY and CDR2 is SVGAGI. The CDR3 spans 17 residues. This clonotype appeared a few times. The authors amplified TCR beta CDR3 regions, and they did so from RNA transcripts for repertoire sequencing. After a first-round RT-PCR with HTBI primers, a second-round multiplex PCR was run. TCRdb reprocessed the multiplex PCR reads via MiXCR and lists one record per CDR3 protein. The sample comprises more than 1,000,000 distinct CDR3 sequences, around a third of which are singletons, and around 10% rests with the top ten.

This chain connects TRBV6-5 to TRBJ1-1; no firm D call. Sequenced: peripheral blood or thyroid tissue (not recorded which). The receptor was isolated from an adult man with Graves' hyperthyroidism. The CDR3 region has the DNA TGTGCCAGCAGGGCACCTCCGGGCCACCTTCAGAACACTGAAGCTTTCTTT. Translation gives CASRAPPGHLQNTEAFF.